These T cell receptor beta chains were read from a single sample in a study of shared clonotypes between healthy human individuals. The repertoire was sequenced with immunoSEQ multiplex PCR; TCRdb's copy has only in-frame clones and lacks some. Here the sample spans approximately 100,000 clones, about 63% being singletons. The source material was memory CD8+ T cells sorted from blood. These receptors all stem from a woman in her 30s in good health. Both conserved end residues are part of each CDR3. The order of the fields is V gene, clone size, J gene, D gene, CDR3 DNA, CDR3 protein. A D gene is named only where the DNA matches it firmly. Not all rows give a size; the values are once, few, many and, for expanded clones, a class.

V gene: TRBV20-1
clone size: .
J gene: TRBJ2-4
D gene: .
CDR3 DNA: TGCAGTGCTAGAGACTCAAACATTCAGTACTTC
CDR3 protein: CSARDSNIQYF

V gene: TRBV6-5
clone size: .
J gene: TRBJ2-6
D gene: .
CDR3 DNA: TGTGCCAGCAGCCCGGGGCGCTCTGGGGCCAACGTCCTGACTTTC
CDR3 protein: CASSPGRSGANVLTF

V gene: TRBV5-1
clone size: .
J gene: TRBJ1-2
D gene: .
CDR3 DNA: TGCGCCAGCAGCTCCCTCGGGACACTGGATGGCTACACCTTC
CDR3 protein: CASSSLGTLDGYTF

V gene: TRBV29-1
clone size: .
J gene: TRBJ2-7
D gene: TRBD1
CDR3 DNA: TGCAGCGTTGAAGGACAGGGCTACGAGCAGTACTTC
CDR3 protein: CSVEGQGYEQYF

V gene: TRBV4-1
clone size: .
J gene: TRBJ1-2
D gene: TRBD1
CDR3 DNA: TGCGCCAGCAGAACACCGGGACAGGGAGGGTATGGCTACACCTTC
CDR3 protein: CASRTPGQGGYGYTF

V gene: TRBV28
clone size: .
J gene: TRBJ2-3
D gene: .
CDR3 DNA: TGTGCCAGCAGTTTTTTATCGGGAACAGATACGCAGTATTTT
CDR3 protein: CASSFLSGTDTQYF

V gene: TRBV5-1
clone size: .
J gene: TRBJ2-3
D gene: TRBD1
CDR3 DNA: TGCGCCAGCAGCAGCCCGACAGGGGCAGATACGCAGTATTTT
CDR3 protein: CASSSPTGADTQYF

V gene: TRBV5-4
clone size: .
J gene: TRBJ2-5
D gene: .
CDR3 DNA: TGTGCCAGCAGCTTGGACTGGAAAGAGACCCAGTACTTC
CDR3 protein: CASSLDWKETQYF

V gene: TRBV2
clone size: .
J gene: TRBJ1-2
D gene: .
CDR3 DNA: TGTGCCAGCAGCGAGAGGGGACCTAACTATGGCTACACCTTC
CDR3 protein: CASSERGPNYGYTF

V gene: TRBV7-1
clone size: many
J gene: TRBJ1-1
D gene: .
CDR3 DNA: TGTGCCAGCAGCGCCTCGACAGAGAACACTGAAGCTTTCTTT
CDR3 protein: CASSASTENTEAFF

V gene: TRBV5-6
clone size: few
J gene: TRBJ2-7
D gene: .
CDR3 DNA: TGTGCCAGCAGCGGGGGTGTTGGGTTTCCGTACGAGCAGTACTTC
CDR3 protein: CASSGGVGFPYEQYF

V gene: TRBV6-1
clone size: .
J gene: TRBJ2-7
D gene: TRBD2
CDR3 DNA: TGTGCCAGCAGGGAGACTAGCGGGTACTCCTACGAGCAGTACTTC
CDR3 protein: CASRETSGYSYEQYF

V gene: TRBV2
clone size: .
J gene: TRBJ1-1
D gene: .
CDR3 DNA: TGTGCCAGCCTCGGACGGGAGAACACTGAAGCTTTCTTT
CDR3 protein: CASLGRENTEAFF

V gene: TRBV7-9
clone size: few
J gene: TRBJ2-3
D gene: .
CDR3 DNA: TGTGCCAGCAGCTTAGTTTCTGGGGGATTTACAGATACGCAGTATTTT
CDR3 protein: CASSLVSGGFTDTQYF

V gene: TRBV28
clone size: .
J gene: TRBJ2-2
D gene: TRBD2
CDR3 DNA: TGTGCCAGCAGCCCTCGGGGGGATTACACCGGGGAGCTGTTTTTT
CDR3 protein: CASSPRGDYTGELFF

V gene: TRBV7-9
clone size: .
J gene: TRBJ1-1
D gene: .
CDR3 DNA: TGTGCCAGCAGCTTAGGGACAGATAAAGCTTTCTTT
CDR3 protein: CASSLGTDKAFF

V gene: TRBV5-1
clone size: few
J gene: TRBJ1-5
D gene: .
CDR3 DNA: TGCGCCAGCAGCGCCCGGGGGCGACGAAGCAATCAGCCCCAGCATTTT
CDR3 protein: CASSARGRRSNQPQHF

V gene: TRBV5-1
clone size: .
J gene: TRBJ2-7
D gene: TRBD1
CDR3 DNA: TGCGCCAGCAGTGGGACAGGGGTAGGCGAGCAGTACTTC
CDR3 protein: CASSGTGVGEQYF

V gene: TRBV28
clone size: few
J gene: TRBJ2-7
D gene: TRBD2
CDR3 DNA: TGTGCCAGCAGTTTCGGGACTAGCTCCTACGAGCAGTACTTC
CDR3 protein: CASSFGTSSYEQYF

V gene: TRBV25-1
clone size: few
J gene: TRBJ2-4
D gene: .
CDR3 DNA: TGTGCCAGCAGTGAATCCACAGGGCTCGGAGCCAAAAACATTCAGTACTTC
CDR3 protein: CASSESTGLGAKNIQYF

V gene: TRBV7-8
clone size: .
J gene: TRBJ1-4
D gene: .
CDR3 DNA: TGTGCCAGCAGTTCCGGAGAAAAACTGTTTTTT
CDR3 protein: CASSSGEKLFF

V gene: TRBV7-8
clone size: .
J gene: TRBJ2-7
D gene: .
CDR3 DNA: TGTGCCAGCAGCTTCCCCGGGACCGTAAGCTCCTACGAGCAGTACTTC
CDR3 protein: CASSFPGTVSSYEQYF

V gene: TRBV28
clone size: .
J gene: TRBJ1-5
D gene: .
CDR3 DNA: TGTGCCAGCATCGCCATTAATAGCAATCAGCCCCAGCATTTT
CDR3 protein: CASIAINSNQPQHF

V gene: TRBV6-4
clone size: .
J gene: TRBJ2-6
D gene: .
CDR3 DNA: TGTGCCAGCAGTGGGATCGGGAGCTCTGGGGCCAACGTCCTGACTTTC
CDR3 protein: CASSGIGSSGANVLTF

V gene: TRBV11-2
clone size: .
J gene: TRBJ2-2
D gene: TRBD1
CDR3 DNA: TGTGCCAGCAGCTCCAATTGGCAGGGGGCTGACACCGGGGAGCTGTTTTTT
CDR3 protein: CASSSNWQGADTGELFF

V gene: TRBV28
clone size: .
J gene: TRBJ2-5
D gene: .
CDR3 DNA: TGTGCCAGCAAAACCTGGGGGCCAGAGACCCAGTACTTC
CDR3 protein: CASKTWGPETQYF

V gene: TRBV5-1
clone size: .
J gene: TRBJ2-7
D gene: .
CDR3 DNA: TGCGCCAGCAGCTTATGGTTGCTAGGGGAGCAGTACTTC
CDR3 protein: CASSLWLLGEQYF

V gene: TRBV7-9
clone size: few
J gene: TRBJ2-5
D gene: .
CDR3 DNA: TGTGCCAGCAGCTTAACTGCGGGCCAAGAGACCCAGTACTTC
CDR3 protein: CASSLTAGQETQYF

V gene: TRBV4-2
clone size: once
J gene: TRBJ2-6
D gene: .
CDR3 DNA: TGTGCCAGCAGCCATGACCGGGTCTCTGGGGCCAACGTCCTGACTTTC
CDR3 protein: CASSHDRVSGANVLTF

V gene: TRBV29-1
clone size: .
J gene: TRBJ1-3
D gene: .
CDR3 DNA: TGCAGCGCCATGGCCCCAGGACTCTCTGGAAACACCATATATTTT
CDR3 protein: CSAMAPGLSGNTIYF

V gene: TRBV5-1
clone size: .
J gene: TRBJ2-2
D gene: .
CDR3 DNA: TGCGCCAGCAGCTTCCAAGCCCACCCGCCCGTTAGGGAGCTGTTTTTT
CDR3 protein: CASSFQAHPPVRELFF